A selection of T cell receptor beta chains follows, all from one sample in a study of cytomegalovirus exposure and HLA in healthy donors. Method: immunoSEQ multiplex PCR; TCRdb's copy keeps in-frame clones and lacks some. The data contain about 160,000 clones, approximately 76% of them seen just once; the ten biggest clones take up 1.3% to 1.5%. Material for sequencing was PBMCs. The receptors stem from a man in his sixties in good health and CMV-seronegative. Both conserved end residues are part of each CDR3. The order of the fields is V gene, clone size, J gene, D gene, CDR3 DNA, CDR3 protein. The D gene is left open where the match is weak. For some rows the clone size is stated as once, few or many, or as a class when expanded; others skip it.

V: TRBV28
size: .
J: TRBJ1-1
D: .
DNA: TGCCCATTAAGCCGTAGCCATCTGAACACTGAAGCTTTCTTT
CDR3: CPLSRSHLNTEAFF

V: TRBV9
size: .
J: TRBJ2-1
D: .
DNA: TGTGCCAGCAGCGTAGCCCCGGGTCTGGGAGATGAGCAGTTCTTC
CDR3: CASSVAPGLGDEQFF

V: TRBV4-3
size: .
J: TRBJ2-7
D: .
DNA: TGCGCCAGCAGCCAAGTCCTGGGGGGGGCGTCGGGTGAGCAGTACTTC
CDR3: CASSQVLGGASGEQYF

V: TRBV6-4
size: few
J: TRBJ2-3
D: .
DNA: TGTGCCAGCAGTGAGCGGGGCACAGATACGCAGTATTTT
CDR3: CASSERGTDTQYF

V: TRBV18
size: .
J: TRBJ2-7
D: .
DNA: TGTGCCAGCTCAATCCAGGCCTCCTACGAGCAGTACTTC
CDR3: CASSIQASYEQYF

V: TRBV4-3
size: .
J: TRBJ1-1
D: .
DNA: TGCGCCAGCAGGCAAGATTTAGACAACCTGAACACTGAAGCTTTCTTT
CDR3: CASRQDLDNLNTEAFF

V: TRBV5-5
size: once
J: TRBJ1-5
D: .
DNA: TGTGCCAGCAGCTTCTCTCCAGGGCCCAATCAGCCCCAGCATTTT
CDR3: CASSFSPGPNQPQHF

V: TRBV28
size: .
J: TRBJ1-2
D: .
DNA: TGTGCCAGCAGTTTATTGGGGCGGAATGGCTACACCTTC
CDR3: CASSLLGRNGYTF

V: TRBV9
size: .
J: TRBJ2-5
D: TRBD2
DNA: TGTGCCAGCAGCGTAGGAGGTGCGGGGGGGCGGGGTCAAGAGACCCAGTACTTC
CDR3: CASSVGGAGGRGQETQYF

V: TRBV4-1
size: .
J: TRBJ2-7
D: .
DNA: TGCGCCAGCAGCCAAGAAGAGGAGAGGAACCCGTGGGAGCAGTACTTC
CDR3: CASSQEEERNPWEQYF

V: TRBV18
size: .
J: TRBJ1-2
D: TRBD1
DNA: TGTGCCAGCTCACCGGAGCTTCAGGGGGCCAATGGCTACACCTTC
CDR3: CASSPELQGANGYTF

V: TRBV30
size: .
J: TRBJ2-7
D: .
DNA: TGTGCCTGGAGTGTAGCCCAGGGTGACCCTTACGAGCAGTACTTC
CDR3: CAWSVAQGDPYEQYF

V: TRBV5-1
size: .
J: TRBJ2-2
D: TRBD1
DNA: TGCGCCAGCAGCTTCCGACAGGGTGGCGGGGAGCTGTTTTTT
CDR3: CASSFRQGGGELFF

V: TRBV27
size: .
J: TRBJ2-5
D: TRBD1
DNA: TGTGCCAGCAGCCGGGACAGGGGAACGACCGGGGAGACCCAGTACTTC
CDR3: CASSRDRGTTGETQYF

V: TRBV4-3
size: .
J: TRBJ2-7
D: .
DNA: TGCGCCAGCAGCCGACCGACAGGACAGTGTCAACCGGGACAAACCTACGAGCAGTACTTC
CDR3: CASSRPTGQCQPGQTYEQYF

V: TRBV14
size: .
J: TRBJ1-4
D: .
DNA: TGTGCCAGCAGCCAAGCGGGTAGTAGGAAACTGTTTTTT
CDR3: CASSQAGSRKLFF

V: TRBV9
size: .
J: TRBJ1-2
D: .
DNA: TGTGCCAGCAGCGCTAGCAGGAATGGGGACTATGGCTACACCTTC
CDR3: CASSASRNGDYGYTF

V: TRBV19
size: few
J: TRBJ1-2
D: .
DNA: TGTGCCAGTAGGACCTTGGGGGGAAGGTATGGCTACACCTTC
CDR3: CASRTLGGRYGYTF

V: TRBV27
size: .
J: TRBJ1-1
D: .
DNA: TGTGCCAGCAGTTTATACTCAGGCCTTCTTCGGAACACTGAAGCTTTCTTT
CDR3: CASSLYSGLLRNTEAFF

V: TRBV5-1
size: .
J: TRBJ2-5
D: TRBD1
DNA: TGCGCCAGCAGCTTGTGGGGGACAGATTGGGGGGAGACCCAGTACTTC
CDR3: CASSLWGTDWGETQYF

V: TRBV4-3
size: few
J: TRBJ2-3
D: TRBD1
DNA: TGCGCCAGCAGCCAAGGTGGGACAGGGACAGATACGCAGTATTTT
CDR3: CASSQGGTGTDTQYF

V: TRBV27
size: .
J: TRBJ2-7
D: TRBD2
DNA: TGTGCCAGCAGTTTACGCCAGGGGGGTAGCGGGAGGGCCGGGTACGAGCAGTACTTC
CDR3: CASSLRQGGSGRAGYEQYF

V: TRBV7-3
size: .
J: TRBJ1-4
D: .
DNA: TGTGCCAGCAGCCTACAGGGTGCTGGGTGGGAACTGTTTTTT
CDR3: CASSLQGAGWELFF

V: TRBV12-2
size: .
J: TRBJ2-7
D: .
DNA: TGTGCAAGTCGCTTTGGCGGGGAGAAGGAATCCGAGCAGTACTTC
CDR3: CASRFGGEKESEQYF

V: TRBV30
size: .
J: TRBJ1-2
D: .
DNA: TGTGCCTGGTCCGGGGGTAGCTATGGCTACACCTTC
CDR3: CAWSGGSYGYTF

V: TRBV29-1
size: .
J: TRBJ2-7
D: .
DNA: TGCAGCGTTCTCGCAGATACCTACGAGCAGTACTTC
CDR3: CSVLADTYEQYF

V: TRBV30
size: once
J: TRBJ1-5
D: .
DNA: TGTGCCTGGAGTGTACGGAGCAATCAGCCCCAGCATTTT
CDR3: CAWSVRSNQPQHF

V: TRBV9
size: few
J: TRBJ1-2
D: TRBD1
DNA: TGTGCCAGCAGCGTAGATTCCGGGACAGTTGGCTACACCTTC
CDR3: CASSVDSGTVGYTF

V: TRBV15
size: .
J: TRBJ2-5
D: TRBD2
DNA: TGTGCCACGGGGCGGGAGGGAAACGGCCTAGAGACCCAGTACTTC
CDR3: CATGREGNGLETQYF